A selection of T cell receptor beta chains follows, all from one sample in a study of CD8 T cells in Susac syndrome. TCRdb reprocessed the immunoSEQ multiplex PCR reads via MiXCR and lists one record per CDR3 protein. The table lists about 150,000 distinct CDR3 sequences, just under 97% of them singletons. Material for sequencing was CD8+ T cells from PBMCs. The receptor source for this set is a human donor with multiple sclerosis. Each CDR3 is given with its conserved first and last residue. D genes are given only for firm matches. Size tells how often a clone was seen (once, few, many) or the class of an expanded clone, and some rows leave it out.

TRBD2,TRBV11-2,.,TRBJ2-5,CASSPRTSGLQETQYF,TGTGCCAGCAGCCCCAGGACTAGCGGCCTTCAAGAGACCCAGTACTTC
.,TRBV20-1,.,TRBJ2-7,CSARGNGPYEQYF,TGCAGTGCTAGGGGGAATGGTCCCTACGAGCAGTACTTC
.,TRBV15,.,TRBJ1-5,CATKEAIGPQHF,TGTGCCACCAAGGAAGCCATCGGGCCCCAGCATTTT
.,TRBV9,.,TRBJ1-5,CASSATDSNQPQHF,TGTGCCAGCAGCGCGACAGATAGCAATCAGCCCCAGCATTTT
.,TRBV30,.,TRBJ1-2,CAWRVVGENFYGYTF,TGTGCCTGGAGGGTGGTAGGCGAGAACTTCTATGGCTACACCTTC
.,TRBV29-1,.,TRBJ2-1,CSVDVGHIIEDNEQFF,TGCAGCGTTGACGTGGGACACATCATAGAGGACAATGAGCAGTTCTTC
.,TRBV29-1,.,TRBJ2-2,CSVEGALNTGELFF,TGCAGCGTTGAAGGCGCCTTGAACACCGGGGAGCTGTTTTTT
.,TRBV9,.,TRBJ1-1,CASSDIRGWATEAFF,TGTGCCAGCAGCGACATCAGGGGCTGGGCCACTGAAGCTTTCTTT
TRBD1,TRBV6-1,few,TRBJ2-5,CASREGQGLAETQYF,TGTGCCAGCAGAGAAGGACAGGGATTGGCAGAGACCCAGTACTTC
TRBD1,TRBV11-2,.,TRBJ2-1,CASSLTTGEMNEQFF,TGTGCCAGCAGCTTAACGACAGGGGAGATGAATGAGCAGTTCTTC
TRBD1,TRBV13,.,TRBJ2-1,CASSRRGTGFYNEQFF,TGTGCCAGCAGCCGACGTGGGACAGGCTTCTACAATGAGCAGTTCTTC
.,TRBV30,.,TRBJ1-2,CAWDPDLLEGYTF,TGTGCCTGGGATCCCGACCTTTTGGAAGGCTACACCTTC
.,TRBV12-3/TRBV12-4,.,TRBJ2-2,CASSFLSTGLTRGELFF,TGTGCCAGCAGTTTCCTATCAACGGGACTCACCAGGGGGGAGCTGTTTTTT
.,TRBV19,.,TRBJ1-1,CASSITGRTEAFF,TGTGCCAGTAGTATAACAGGGCGCACTGAAGCTTTCTTT
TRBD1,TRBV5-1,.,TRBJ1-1,CASRAGGITEAFF,TGCGCCAGCAGGGCAGGGGGAATCACTGAAGCTTTCTTT
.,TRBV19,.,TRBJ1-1,CASTMGQALNTEAFF,TGTGCCAGTACCATGGGGCAGGCCCTGAACACTGAAGCTTTCTTT
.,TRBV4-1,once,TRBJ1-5,CASSLTRDRPQHF,TGCGCCAGCAGCCTAACCAGGGACCGGCCCCAGCATTTT
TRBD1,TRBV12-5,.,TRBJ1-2,CASGFVLEGALDDYGYTF,TGTGCTAGTGGTTTTGTGTTGGAGGGGGCGTTGGATGACTATGGCTACACCTTC
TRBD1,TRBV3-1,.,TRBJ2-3,CASSIDRGNTQYF,TGTGCCAGCAGCATTGACAGGGGGAATACGCAGTATTTT
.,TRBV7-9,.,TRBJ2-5,CASRVALEKETQYF,TGTGCCAGCAGGGTGGCCCTCGAGAAGGAGACCCAGTACTTC
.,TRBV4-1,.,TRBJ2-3,CASSQEYRETDTQYF,TGCGCCAGCAGCCAAGAGTACAGGGAAACAGATACGCAGTATTTT
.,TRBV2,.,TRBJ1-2,CASSEASGWGYTF,TGTGCCAGCAGTGAAGCTTCCGGTTGGGGCTACACCTTC
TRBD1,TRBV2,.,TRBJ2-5,CASIWDSQETQYF,TGTGCCAGCATCTGGGACAGCCAAGAGACCCAGTACTTC
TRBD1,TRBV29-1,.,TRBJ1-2,CSALHRGQAGYTF,TGCAGCGCCCTACACAGGGGTCAAGCTGGCTACACCTTC
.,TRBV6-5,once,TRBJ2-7,CASSPGTSNEQYF,TGTGCCAGCAGTCCGGGGACGAGTAACGAGCAGTACTTC
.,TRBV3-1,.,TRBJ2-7,CASSSRDISYEQYF,TGTGCCAGCAGCTCCCGGGACATCTCCTACGAGCAGTACTTC
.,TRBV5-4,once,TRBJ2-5,CASSYPSTETQYF,TGTGCCAGCAGCTACCCTAGTACGGAGACCCAGTACTTC